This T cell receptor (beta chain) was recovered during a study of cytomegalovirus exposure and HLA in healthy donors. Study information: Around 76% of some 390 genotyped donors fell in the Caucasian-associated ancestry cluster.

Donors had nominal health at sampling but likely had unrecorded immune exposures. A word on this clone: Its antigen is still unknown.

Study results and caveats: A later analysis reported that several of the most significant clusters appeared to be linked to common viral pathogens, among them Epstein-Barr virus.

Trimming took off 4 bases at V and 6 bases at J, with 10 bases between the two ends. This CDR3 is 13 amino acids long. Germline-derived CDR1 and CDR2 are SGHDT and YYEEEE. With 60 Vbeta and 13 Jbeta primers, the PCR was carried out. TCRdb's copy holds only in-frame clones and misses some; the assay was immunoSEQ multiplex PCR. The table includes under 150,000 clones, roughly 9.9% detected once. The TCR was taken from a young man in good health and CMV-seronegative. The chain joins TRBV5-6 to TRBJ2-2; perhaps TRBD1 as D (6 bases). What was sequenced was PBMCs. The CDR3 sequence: CASSIGGPGELFF. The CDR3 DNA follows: TGTGCCAGCAGCATAGGGGGTCCCGGGGAGCTGTTTTTT.